These T cell receptor beta chains were read from a single sample in a study of technical replicates of blood from several donors. The method was immunoSEQ multiplex PCR; TCRdb's version includes in-frame clones alone and lacks a portion of them. The profile shows about 80,000 clones, about 93% of them singletons. Specimen: T cells isolated from PBMCs. The receptors stem from a human donor in good health. CDR3s include the opening cysteine and the closing phenylalanine or tryptophan. The D gene is left open where the match is weak. Clone size is given for some rows only: seen once, a few or many times, or a class if the clone is expanded.

v_gene	j_gene	abundance	d_gene	CDR3aa	CDR3nt
TRBV18	TRBJ1-2	once	TRBD1	CASSPGQGANYGYTF	TGTGCCAGCTCACCTGGACAGGGGGCTAACTATGGCTACACCTTC
TRBV6-6	TRBJ1-5	.	.	CASSPDRQPQHF	TGTGCCAGCAGTCCCGACAGACAGCCCCAGCATTTT
TRBV9	TRBJ2-5	.	TRBD2	CASSVGTGGWETQYF	TGTGCCAGCAGCGTAGGGACGGGAGGATGGGAGACCCAGTACTTC
TRBV4-1	TRBJ2-1	.	.	CASSQGGLSSYNEQFF	TGCGCCAGCAGCCAAGGGGGCCTTTCCTCCTACAATGAGCAGTTCTTC
TRBV6-5	TRBJ1-4	.	.	CASSYHSYNEKLFF	TGTGCCAGCAGTTATCACAGCTATAATGAAAAACTGTTTTTT
TRBV6-5	TRBJ2-5	.	.	CASSLQGTYQETQYF	TGTGCCAGCAGTCTCCAGGGGACGTACCAAGAGACCCAGTACTTC
TRBV5-1	TRBJ2-1	.	TRBD2	CASSLRGLAGAPYNEQFF	TGCGCCAGCAGCTTAAGAGGACTAGCGGGTGCCCCTTACAATGAGCAGTTCTTC
TRBV4-1	TRBJ2-3	.	TRBD2	CASSQDSPSGISDTQYF	TGCGCCAGCAGCCAAGATAGCCCTAGCGGGATATCAGATACGCAGTATTTT
TRBV4-1	TRBJ2-3	.	.	CASSPGTYTDTQYF	TGCGCCAGCAGCCCTGGGACTTACACAGATACGCAGTATTTT
TRBV28	TRBJ1-5	.	.	CASSLPGLRNQPQHF	TGTGCCAGCAGTTTACCCGGACTCCGCAATCAGCCCCAGCATTTT
TRBV11-3	TRBJ1-2	.	TRBD1	CASSARYRGGDYGYTF	TGTGCCAGCAGCGCTAGGTACAGGGGAGGAGACTATGGCTACACCTTC
TRBV27	TRBJ2-3	.	.	CASSPGTDTQYF	TGTGCCAGCAGTCCTGGCACAGATACGCAGTATTTT
TRBV18	TRBJ2-7	.	.	CASSPQGQRSSYEQYF	TGTGCCAGCTCACCACAAGGACAGAGGAGCTCCTACGAGCAGTACTTC
TRBV6-1	TRBJ2-1	.	.	CASSDFRDFGNEQFF	TGTGCCAGCAGTGATTTCCGGGACTTTGGCAATGAGCAGTTCTTC
TRBV6-1	TRBJ2-3	.	TRBD2	CASSEEVAGLTDTQYF	TGTGCCAGCAGTGAAGAGGTAGCGGGCCTCACAGATACGCAGTATTTT
TRBV5-4	TRBJ2-5	once	TRBD1	CASSFETGVQETQYF	TGTGCCAGCAGCTTCGAGACAGGGGTTCAAGAGACCCAGTACTTC
TRBV4-1	TRBJ2-1	.	TRBD2	CASSLRILSSGLNNEQFF	TGCGCCAGCAGCCTCAGAATTTTAAGTAGCGGGTTGAACAATGAGCAGTTCTTC
TRBV27	TRBJ1-2	.	.	CASSLGGDKGYTF	TGTGCCAGCAGTTTAGGAGGGGATAAAGGCTACACCTTC
TRBV20-1	TRBJ2-7	.	TRBD2	CSAASGYEQYF	TGCAGTGCTGCTAGCGGATACGAGCAGTACTTC
TRBV29-1	TRBJ2-7	.	TRBD2	CSVNPGTSSYEQYF	TGCAGCGTTAACCCCGGGACTAGCAGTTACGAGCAGTACTTC
TRBV20-1	TRBJ2-7	.	.	CSASTPWEQYF	TGCAGTGCTTCGACTCCTTGGGAGCAGTACTTC
TRBV4-1	TRBJ2-7	.	TRBD2	CASSRLAGPYEQYF	TGCGCCAGCAGCCGTCTAGCGGGACCCTACGAGCAGTACTTC
TRBV30	TRBJ2-2	.	TRBD2	CAWIGTSGNTGELFF	TGTGCCTGGATAGGTACTAGCGGGAACACCGGGGAGCTGTTTTTT
TRBV2	TRBJ2-1	.	TRBD1	CARKTGDFYEQFF	TGTGCCCGAAAGACAGGGGATTTCTATGAGCAGTTCTTC
TRBV18	TRBJ2-1	.	.	CASSPGSSRIEQFF	TGTGCCAGCTCACCGGGGAGCTCCCGAATCGAGCAGTTCTTC
TRBV28	TRBJ1-2	.	TRBD1	CASSLGQGNYGYTF	TGTGCCAGCAGTTTGGGACAGGGGAACTATGGCTACACCTTC
TRBV19	TRBJ1-2	.	TRBD1	CASSRGQGASHYGYTF	TGTGCCAGTAGTAGGGGACAGGGGGCAAGTCACTATGGCTACACCTTC
TRBV2	TRBJ2-1	.	.	CASRGQGYEQFF	TGTGCCAGCAGAGGCCAGGGGTATGAGCAGTTCTTC
TRBV15	TRBJ2-4	.	.	CASGGESGQGFEDIQYF	TGTGCCTCAGGGGGGGAGTCTGGACAGGGTTTTGAGGACATTCAGTACTTC
TRBV25-1	TRBJ1-5	.	.	CASSEFGAPQHF	TGTGCCAGCAGTGAATTTGGAGCTCCCCAGCATTTT
TRBV9	TRBJ2-1	.	.	CASSVLLGEQFF	TGTGCCAGCAGCGTGCTCCTCGGGGAGCAGTTCTTC
TRBV5-1	TRBJ2-7	.	TRBD1	CASSLPGQGTYEQYF	TGCGCCAGCAGCCTTCCGGGACAGGGAACGTACGAGCAGTACTTC
TRBV28	TRBJ2-5	.	.	CASSSEREVTEGTQYF	TGTGCCAGCAGTTCCGAGCGAGAGGTCACAGAGGGGACCCAGTACTTC
TRBV7-2	TRBJ1-5	few	.	CASSWGLLSNQPQHF	TGTGCCAGCAGCTGGGGACTTCTTAGCAATCAGCCCCAGCATTTT
TRBV25-1	TRBJ2-2	.	.	CASSEYAGRTNTGELFF	TGTGCCAGCAGTGAATACGCGGGCAGAACGAACACCGGGGAGCTGTTTTTT
TRBV9	TRBJ2-2	.	.	CASSVAGDSLTGELFF	TGTGCCAGCAGCGTAGCGGGAGACAGCCTCACCGGGGAGCTGTTTTTT
TRBV19	TRBJ2-7	.	.	CASRTRGQPSYEQYF	TGTGCCAGTAGGACTAGGGGGCAGCCCTCCTACGAGCAGTACTTC
TRBV5-4	TRBJ2-5	.	.	CASSARGWETQYF	TGTGCCAGCAGCGCCAGGGGTTGGGAGACCCAGTACTTC
TRBV9	TRBJ1-4	.	TRBD1	CASTETGWEEKLFF	TGTGCCAGCACCGAGACAGGGTGGGAGGAAAAACTGTTTTTT
TRBV5-1	TRBJ2-1	few	TRBD2	CASRLKSGVYNEQFF	TGCGCCAGCAGATTAAAAAGCGGGGTATACAATGAGCAGTTCTTC
TRBV6-5	TRBJ2-5	.	.	CASSYRQGQYF	TGTGCCAGCAGTTACCGGCAGGGCCAGTACTTC
TRBV30	TRBJ2-3	.	.	CAWSVSGARDTQYF	TGTGCCTGGAGTGTATCGGGAGCTAGAGATACGCAGTATTTT
TRBV6-1	TRBJ1-1	.	.	CANQFGLVNTEAFF	TGTGCCAACCAGTTTGGACTGGTGAACACTGAAGCTTTCTTT
TRBV28	TRBJ2-4	.	.	CASSQLAKNIQYF	TGTGCCAGCAGTCAATTAGCCAAAAACATTCAGTACTTC
TRBV9	TRBJ2-1	.	.	CASSIPPGNEQFF	TGTGCCAGCAGCATCCCCCCGGGGAATGAGCAGTTCTTC
TRBV19	TRBJ2-5	.	.	CASSIWGSGGETQYF	TGTGCCAGTAGTATATGGGGGAGTGGGGGGGAGACCCAGTACTTC
TRBV7-6	TRBJ2-5	.	TRBD2	CASSLAGAGEETQYF	TGTGCCAGCAGCTTAGCGGGAGCGGGAGAAGAGACCCAGTACTTC
TRBV5-5	TRBJ2-3	.	.	CASRVTGTDTQYF	TGTGCCAGCAGGGTAACAGGGACAGATACGCAGTATTTT
TRBV21-1	TRBJ2-3	.	.	CASSKTSSSDTQYF	TGTGCCAGCAGCAAAACTAGCTCTTCAGATACGCAGTATTTT
TRBV9	TRBJ2-1	.	TRBD2	CASSARLAASYNEQFF	TGTGCCAGCAGCGCTCGGCTAGCGGCATCCTACAATGAGCAGTTCTTC
TRBV11-3	TRBJ1-1	few	.	CAYTSPVVAQGTEAFF	TGTGCCTACACTTCTCCGGTGGTAGCCCAGGGTACTGAAGCTTTCTTT